The T cell receptor (beta chain) under discussion was sequenced for a study of blood T cell repertoires in COVID-19. Study-wide context: The United States, Italy and Spain were the sources of the acute and convalescent COVID-19 samples. PBMCs, B-cell-depleted T cells, or T cells provided the cDNA or gDNA that made up the material.

Original processing methods: Cell counts per sample came from amplifying reference gene primers. Libraries were prepared by immunoSEQ multiplex PCR; TCRdb keeps only in-frame clonotypes and omits some of them. Clone size and the V and J calls come from that table; the DNA yielded D and trimming. The repertoire holds a few hundred thousand clones, with approximately 86% as singletons. With 2 bases removed from V and 2 bases from J, the gap between germline ends came to 14 bases. Germline CDR1 and CDR2: MNHNS and SASEGT. The CDR3 has 16 amino acids. This chain joins TRBV6-1 and TRBJ2-3, with a possible D match to TRBD2 (5 bases). The clonotype was recovered from an older man with acute or convalescent COVID-19. Sequencing used peripheral blood. CDR3 sequence reads: CASSEPGSFPTDTQYF. The CDR3 DNA sequence: TGTGCCAGCAGTGAACCGGGAAGCTTCCCCACAGATACGCAGTATTTT.